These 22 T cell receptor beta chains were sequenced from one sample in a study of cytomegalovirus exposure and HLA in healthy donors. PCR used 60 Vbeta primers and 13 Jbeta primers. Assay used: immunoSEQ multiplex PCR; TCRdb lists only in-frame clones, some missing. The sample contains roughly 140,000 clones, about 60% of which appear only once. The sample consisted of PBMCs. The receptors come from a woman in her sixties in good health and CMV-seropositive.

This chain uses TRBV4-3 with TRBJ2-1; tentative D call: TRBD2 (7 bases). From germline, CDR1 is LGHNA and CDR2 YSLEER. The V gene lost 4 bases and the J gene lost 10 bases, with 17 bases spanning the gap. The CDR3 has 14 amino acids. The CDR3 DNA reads TGCGCCAGCAGCCTGGGGGGGCTTATTACCGAGCAGTTCTTC. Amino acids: CASSLGGLITEQFF.

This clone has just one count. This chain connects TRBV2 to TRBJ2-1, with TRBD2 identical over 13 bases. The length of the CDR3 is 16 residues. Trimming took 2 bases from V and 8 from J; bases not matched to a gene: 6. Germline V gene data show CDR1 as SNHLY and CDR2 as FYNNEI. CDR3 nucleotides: TGTGCCAGCAGTGAATCAGGGACTAGCGGGATAGATGAGCAGTTCTTC. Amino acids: CASSESGTSGIDEQFF.

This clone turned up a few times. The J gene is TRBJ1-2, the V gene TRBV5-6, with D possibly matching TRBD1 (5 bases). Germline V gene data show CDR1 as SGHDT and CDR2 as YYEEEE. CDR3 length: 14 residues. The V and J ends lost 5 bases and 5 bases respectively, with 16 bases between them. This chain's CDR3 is CASSTSGAGYGYTF. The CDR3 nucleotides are TGTGCCAGCAGTACGAGTGGGGCTGGGTATGGCTACACCTTC.

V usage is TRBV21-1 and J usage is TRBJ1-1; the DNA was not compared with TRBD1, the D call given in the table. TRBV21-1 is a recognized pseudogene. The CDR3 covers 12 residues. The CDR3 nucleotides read TGTGCCAGCAGCCGTAGACAGCTTCAAGCTTTCTTT. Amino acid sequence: CASSRRQLQAFF.

The CDR3 nucleotides are TGTGCCAGCAGCTGGACAGCTTCTAATGAAAAACTGTTTTTT. Translation: CASSWTASNEKLFF. The V and J genes are TRBV5-8 and TRBJ1-4, with a tentative D call TRBD1 (6 bases). Germline CDR1 reads SGHTS; CDR2 reads YDEGEE. The CDR3 is 14 residues long. The V end lost 3 bases, the J end lost 3 bases, and 9 bases lay between the germline ends.

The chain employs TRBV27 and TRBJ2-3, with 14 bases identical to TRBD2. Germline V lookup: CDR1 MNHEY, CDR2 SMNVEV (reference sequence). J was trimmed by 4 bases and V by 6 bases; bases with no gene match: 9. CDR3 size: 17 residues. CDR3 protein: CASSETGLAGAADTQYF. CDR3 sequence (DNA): TGTGCCAGCAGCGAAACGGGACTAGCGGGAGCAGCAGATACGCAGTATTTT.

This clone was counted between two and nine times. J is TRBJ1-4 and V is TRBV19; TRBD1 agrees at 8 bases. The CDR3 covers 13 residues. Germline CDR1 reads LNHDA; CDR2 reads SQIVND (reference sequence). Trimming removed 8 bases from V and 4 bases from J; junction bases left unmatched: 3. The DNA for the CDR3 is TGTGCCAGTCGGACAGGGTTTAATGAAAAACTGTTTTTT. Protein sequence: CASRTGFNEKLFF.

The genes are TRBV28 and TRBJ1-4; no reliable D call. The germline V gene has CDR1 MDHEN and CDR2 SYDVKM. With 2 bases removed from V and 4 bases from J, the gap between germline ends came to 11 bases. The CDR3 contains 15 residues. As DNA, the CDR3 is TGTGCCAGCAGTTTAGGCGGAGAAGGTAATGAAAAACTGTTTTTT. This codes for CASSLGGEGNEKLFF.

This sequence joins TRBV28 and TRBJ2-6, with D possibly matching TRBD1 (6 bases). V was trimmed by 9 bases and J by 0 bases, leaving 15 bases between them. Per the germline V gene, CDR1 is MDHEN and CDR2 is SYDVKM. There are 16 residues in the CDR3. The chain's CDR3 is CARGPTGTSGANVLTF. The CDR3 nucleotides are TGTGCCAGAGGCCCTACAGGGACCTCTGGGGCCAACGTCCTGACTTTC.

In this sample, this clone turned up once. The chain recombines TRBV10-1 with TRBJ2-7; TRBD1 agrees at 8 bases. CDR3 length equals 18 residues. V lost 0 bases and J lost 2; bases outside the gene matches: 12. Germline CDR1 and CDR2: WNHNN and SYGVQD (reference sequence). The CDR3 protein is CASSESGPTGTGTYEQYF. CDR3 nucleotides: TGCGCCAGCAGTGAGTCTGGCCCAACCGGGACAGGCACCTACGAGCAGTACTTC.

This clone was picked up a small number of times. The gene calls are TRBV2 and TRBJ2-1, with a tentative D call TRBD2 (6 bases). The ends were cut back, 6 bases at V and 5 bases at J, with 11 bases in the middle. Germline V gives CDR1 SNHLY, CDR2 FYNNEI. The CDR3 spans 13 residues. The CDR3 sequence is CASRASAHNEQFF. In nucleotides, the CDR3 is TGTGCCAGCAGGGCTAGCGCCCACAATGAGCAGTTCTTC. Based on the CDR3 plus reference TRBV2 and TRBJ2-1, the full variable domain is EPEVTQTPSHQVTQMGQEVILRCVPISNHLYFYWYRQILGQKVEFLVSFYNNEISEKSEIFDDQFSVERPDGSNFTLKIRSTKLEDSAMYFCASRASAHNEQFFGPGTRLTVL.

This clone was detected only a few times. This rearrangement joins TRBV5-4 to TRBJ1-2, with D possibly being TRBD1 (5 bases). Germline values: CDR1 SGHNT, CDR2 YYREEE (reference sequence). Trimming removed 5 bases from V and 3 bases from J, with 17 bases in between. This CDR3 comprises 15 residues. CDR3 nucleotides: TGTGCCAGCAGACCCCCCGGGGGGGAAGACTATGGCTACACCTTC. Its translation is CASRPPGGEDYGYTF. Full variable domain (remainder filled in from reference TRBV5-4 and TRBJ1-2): ETGVTQSPTHLIKTRGQQVTLRCSSQSGHNTVSWYQQALGQGPQFIFQYYREEENGRGNFPPRFSGLQFPNYSSELNVNALELDDSALYLCASRPPGGEDYGYTFGSGTRLTVV.

The CDR3 DNA reads as TGTGCCAGCAGCGCGGACAGGACAACCCATACGCAGTATTTT. This encodes CASSADRTTHTQYF. J is TRBJ2-3 and V is TRBV7-7; 7 bases are shared with TRBD1. J lost 7 bases, V lost 5 bases, and 9 bases had no gene match. The germline gives CDR1 SSHAT, CDR2 FNYEAQ (reference sequence). The CDR3 sequence is 14 residues long.

This CDR3 is CASSQRTGTGEKLFF. The CDR3 nucleotides are TGCGCCAGCAGCCAACGGACAGGGACGGGTGAAAAACTGTTTTTT. The chain employs TRBV4-3 and TRBJ1-4, with 8 bases aligning to TRBD1. Per germline, CDR1 LGHNA and CDR2 YSLEER. The CDR3 loop spans 15 amino acids. The V segment lost 2 bases and the J segment 7 bases; nucleotides outside the gene matches: 6.

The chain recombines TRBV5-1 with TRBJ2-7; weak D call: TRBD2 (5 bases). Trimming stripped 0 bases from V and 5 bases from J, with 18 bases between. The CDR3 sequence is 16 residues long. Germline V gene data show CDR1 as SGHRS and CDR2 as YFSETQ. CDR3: CASSLAVEVGSHEQYF. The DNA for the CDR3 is TGCGCCAGCAGCTTGGCCGTGGAGGTGGGGTCCCACGAGCAGTACTTC.

The CDR3 spells CASSQGVAGTQETQYF. Written as DNA, the CDR3 is TGCGCCAGCAGCCAAGGGGTTGCGGGGACCCAAGAGACCCAGTACTTC. The chain joins TRBV4-1 to TRBJ2-5; D is perhaps TRBD2 (6 bases). The CDR3 contains 16 residues. Germline CDR1 reads MGHRA; CDR2 reads YSYEKL. V lost 1 base and J 1 base, leaving 13 bases between the germline ends.

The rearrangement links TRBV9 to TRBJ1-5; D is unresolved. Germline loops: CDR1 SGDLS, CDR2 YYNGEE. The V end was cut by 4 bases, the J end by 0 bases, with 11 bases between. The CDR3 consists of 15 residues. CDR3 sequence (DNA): TGTGCCAGCAGCCCAGGTCAAATTAGCAATCAGCCCCAGCATTTT. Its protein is CASSPGQISNQPQHF.

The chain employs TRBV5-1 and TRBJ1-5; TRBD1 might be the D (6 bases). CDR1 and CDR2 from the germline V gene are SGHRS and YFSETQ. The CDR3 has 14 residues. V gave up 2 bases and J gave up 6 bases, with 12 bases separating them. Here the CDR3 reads CASSLGGVGQPQHF. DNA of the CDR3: TGCGCCAGCAGCTTAGGGGGGGTCGGTCAGCCCCAGCATTTT.

The CDR3 spells CASSRRPGQEETQYF. Here the CDR3 DNA reads TGTGCCAGCAGCCGACGACCCGGACAGGAAGAGACCCAGTACTTC. V is TRBV7-3 and J is TRBJ2-5, with 7 bases fitting TRBD1. The CDR3 consists of 15 residues. V shed 5 bases, J shed 3 bases, and the junction held 9 bases outside the gene matches. The germline V gene has CDR1 SGHTA and CDR2 FQGTGA.

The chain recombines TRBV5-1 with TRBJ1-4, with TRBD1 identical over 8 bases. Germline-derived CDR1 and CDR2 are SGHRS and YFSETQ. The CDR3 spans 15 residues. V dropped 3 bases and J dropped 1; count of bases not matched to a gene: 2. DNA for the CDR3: TGCGCCAGCAGCTGGGGGACAGGAACTAATGAAAAACTGTTTTTT. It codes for CASSWGTGTNEKLFF.

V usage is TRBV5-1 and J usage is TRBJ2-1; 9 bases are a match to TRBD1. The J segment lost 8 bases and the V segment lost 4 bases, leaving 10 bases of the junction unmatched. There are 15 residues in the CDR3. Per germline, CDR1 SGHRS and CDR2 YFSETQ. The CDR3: CASSLVGTGSDEQFF. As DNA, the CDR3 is TGCGCCAGCAGCCTTGTCGGGACAGGGTCAGATGAGCAGTTCTTC. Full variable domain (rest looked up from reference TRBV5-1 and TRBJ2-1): KAGVTQTPRYLIKTRGQQVTLSCSPISGHRSVSWYQQTPGQGLQFLFEYFSETQRNKGNFPGRFSGRQFSNSRSEMNVSTLELGDSALYLCASSLVGTGSDEQFFGPGTRLTVL.

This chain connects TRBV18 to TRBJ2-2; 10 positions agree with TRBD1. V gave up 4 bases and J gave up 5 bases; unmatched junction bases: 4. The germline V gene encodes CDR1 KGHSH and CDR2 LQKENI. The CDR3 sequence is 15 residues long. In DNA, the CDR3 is TGTGCCAGCTCACGACAGGGGGCGATTACCGGGGAGCTGTTTTTT. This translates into CASSRQGAITGELFF.